This T cell receptor (beta chain) was profiled in a study of T cells in Graves' hyperthyroidism and ophthalmopathy. Amplification of TCR beta CDR3 regions used RNA as the template. The HTBI primer set was used in a first-round RT-PCR of the TCR CDR3. TCRdb independently ran MiXCR on the multiplex PCR reads; one entry per CDR3 protein. The data contain more than 350,000 distinct CDR3 sequences, approximately 14% of them singletons. The CDR3 spans 17 residues. Germline V gene sequence: CDR1 LGHNA, CDR2 YNFKEQ. The V gene end was trimmed by 1 base and the J gene end by 2 bases; junction bases not matched to a gene: 8. The authors took PBMCs from over 8.5 ml fresh peripheral blood. In its sample, this clonotype was seen a few times. Its antigen is as yet unknown. Study-wide findings and caveats: Most thyroid clonotypes expanded above 0.001 were also detected in blood. Before onset, by a median of around 6.4 months, the model predicted ophthalmopathy.

Sequencing used blood. The receptor was derived from a woman aged 30 to 39 with Graves' ophthalmopathy. The chain joins TRBV4-2 to TRBJ2-4; 7 bases map to TRBD2. CDR3 region: CASSQGEVAGTKNIQYF. CDR3 DNA: TGTGCCAGCAGCCAAGGGGAGGTAGCGGGTACCAAAAACATTCAGTACTTC.